Listed here are 22 T cell receptor beta chains from one sample, sequenced in a study of blood T cell repertoires in COVID-19. Libraries were prepared by immunoSEQ multiplex PCR; TCRdb keeps only in-frame clonotypes and omits some of them. The repertoire holds about 68,000 clones, with around 80% as singletons. The source material was peripheral blood. The source of these receptors is a woman in her fifties or sixties with acute or convalescent COVID-19.

CDR3: CASSSGGRGANVLTF. CDR3 nucleotides: TGTGCCAGTAGTTCAGGAGGGCGGGGGGCCAACGTCCTGACTTTC. V and J are TRBV19 and TRBJ2-6; weak D call: TRBD2 (6 bases). This CDR3 is 15 amino acids long. Trimming removed 5 bases from V and 4 bases from J, with 12 bases in between. Germline loops: CDR1 LNHDA, CDR2 SQIVND (reference sequence).

The rearrangement joins TRBV10-3 to TRBJ1-1; TRBD1 is a possible D gene (5 bases). The CDR3 is 14 residues long. Germline loops: CDR1 ENHRY, CDR2 SYGVKD. V was trimmed by 3 bases and J by 0 bases, leaving 8 bases between them. The CDR3 nucleotides read TGTGCCATCAGTGATGACAGACTGAACACTGAAGCTTTCTTT. Encoded protein: CAISDDRLNTEAFF.

This chain links TRBV20-1 with TRBJ2-5; weak D call: TRBD2 (5 bases). In germline, CDR1 is DFQATT, CDR2 SNEGSKA (reference sequence). The CDR3 runs 13 residues. V lost 3 bases and J 5 bases, leaving 13 bases between the germline ends. The CDR3 nucleotides read TGCAGTGCTAGTTTTGCGGGCATCGAGACCCAGTACTTC. Amino acids: CSASFAGIETQYF.

This clone has just one count. This rearrangement joins TRBV4-1 to TRBJ1-2, with a possible D match to TRBD1 (6 bases). Germline V gives CDR1 MGHRA, CDR2 YSYEKL. Deletions cut 1 base from V and 4 bases from J, with 13 bases between. The CDR3 totals 15 residues. CDR3 in DNA: TGCGCCAGCAGCCAAGCCAACAGGGACCCCTATGGCTACACCTTC. The encoded protein is CASSQANRDPYGYTF.

This chain connects TRBV2 to TRBJ2-3, with 14 bases fitting TRBD2. The CDR3 is 15 amino acids. V lost 5 bases and J lost 9; bases outside the gene matches: 7. The germline CDR1 and CDR2 sequences are SNHLY and FYNNEI. The CDR3 is CASSLRLAGGETQYF. CDR3 in DNA: TGTGCCAGCAGTTTGAGACTAGCGGGAGGGGAAACGCAGTATTTT. Supplemented by reference TRBV2 and TRBJ2-3, the full variable domain reads EPEVTQTPSHQVTQMGQEVILRCVPISNHLYFYWYRQILGQKVEFLVSFYNNEISEKSEIFDDQFSVERPDGSNFTLKIRSTKLEDSAMYFCASSLRLAGGETQYFGPGTRLTVL.

This chain uses TRBV5-1 with TRBJ1-6; the match to TRBD1 covers 9 bases. Germline CDR1 and CDR2: SGHRS and YFSETQ. V shed 6 bases, J shed 4 bases, and the junction held 2 bases outside the gene matches. This CDR3 comprises 14 residues. CDR3: CASKGQGYNSPLHF. The DNA for the CDR3 is TGCGCCAGCAAGGGACAGGGTTATAATTCACCCCTCCACTTT.

This clone was detected only once. This chain uses TRBV6-5 with TRBJ1-2, with D possibly matching TRBD1 (5 bases). V was cut by 8 bases and J by 4 bases, with 17 bases left in between. CDR1 and CDR2 from the germline V gene are MNHEY and SVGAGI. The CDR3 consists of 14 residues. Here the CDR3 DNA reads TGTGCCAGCGGGACTCAGGGAGGGTTCTATGGCTACACCTTC. Translation gives CASGTQGGFYGYTF.

This clone was counted a single time. This chain links TRBV6-2 or TRBV6-3 with TRBJ2-7, with 7 bases aligning to TRBD1. V gave up 0 bases and J gave up 0 bases; unmatched junction bases: 8. The CDR3 has 17 residues. The germline CDR1 and CDR2 sequences are MNHEY and SVGEGT. In DNA, the CDR3 is TGTGCCAGCAGTTACTCGCTGGGACAGCAAAGCTCCTACGAGCAGTACTTC. Its protein product is CASSYSLGQQSSYEQYF.

The chain has TRBV6-5 and TRBJ1-1; D might be TRBD1 (5 bases). V was trimmed by 2 bases and J by 1 base, leaving 11 bases between them. This CDR3 has 15 amino acids. Per the germline V gene, CDR1 is MNHEY and CDR2 is SVGAGI. CDR3 bases: TGTGCCAGCAGTTACGATGTGGGGGGGAACACTGAAGCTTTCTTT. Amino acids: CASSYDVGGNTEAFF.

V is TRBV27 and J is TRBJ2-5, with 10 bases matching TRBD2. The length of the CDR3 is 16 residues. Per the germline V gene, CDR1 is MNHEY and CDR2 is SMNVEV (reference sequence). V was clipped by 1 base and J by 4 bases; unmatched bases: 6. The CDR3 loop reads CASSLFLAGGGETQYF. CDR3 DNA sequence: TGTGCCAGCAGTTTATTCTTAGCGGGAGGAGGAGAGACCCAGTACTTC.

The chain couples TRBV19 to TRBJ1-6, with unresolved D. The length of the CDR3 is 13 residues. With 8 bases removed from V and 6 bases from J, the gap between germline ends came to 11 bases. Germline CDR1 LNHDA, CDR2 SQIVND (reference sequence). CDR3 nucleotides: TGTGCCAGTCGCCGGGTCGGTAATTCACCCCTCCACTTT. Protein product: CASRRVGNSPLHF.

V usage is TRBV7-8 and J usage is TRBJ2-7, with D perhaps matching TRBD2 (5 bases). The CDR3 covers 13 residues. CDR1 and CDR2 (germline): SGHVS, FQNEAQ. The V and J ends lost 5 bases and 0 bases respectively, with 8 bases between them. CDR3 region: CASSRTDSYEQYF. The CDR3 DNA reads TGTGCCAGCAGCCGGACTGACTCCTACGAGCAGTACTTC.

This clone was detected once. The chain carries TRBV5-8 and TRBJ1-1, with D possibly matching TRBD1 (6 bases). Germline loops: CDR1 SGHTS, CDR2 YDEGEE. The CDR3 has 13 amino acids. V was pared by 1 base and J by 4 bases, with 8 bases between. The chain's CDR3 is CASSLLRGTEAFF. The CDR3 bases are TGTGCCAGCAGCTTGCTCAGGGGCACTGAAGCTTTCTTT.

CDR3 coding DNA: TGTGCCAGCAGCTTGGGCCAGGCTGGAAACACCATATATTTT. This translates into CASSLGQAGNTIYF. The chain couples TRBV5-5 to TRBJ1-3; no firm D call. The germline V and J ends were trimmed by 0 bases and 2 bases, with 6 bases remaining between them. From germline, CDR1 is SGHKS and CDR2 YYEKEE (reference sequence). The CDR3 totals 14 residues. Using reference TRBV5-5 and TRBJ1-3 for the parts outside the CDR3, the full variable domain is DAGVTQSPTHLIKTRGQQVTLRCSPISGHKSVSWYQQVLGQGPQFIFQYYEKEERGRGNFPDRFSARQFPNYSSELNVNALLLGDSALYLCASSLGQAGNTIYFGEGSWLTVV.

The chain is built from TRBV25-1 and TRBJ1-6; the D gene is possibly TRBD1 (6 bases). Germline values: CDR1 MGHDK, CDR2 SYGVNS. This CDR3 region has 16 residues. Between the trimmed V and J ends, which lost 8 bases and 0 bases, there was a span of 14 bases. The chain's CDR3 is CASSRTASSYNSPLHF. The CDR3 nucleotides are TGTGCCAGCTCACGGACAGCGAGCTCCTATAATTCACCCCTCCACTTT.

The table lists this clone with a count of one. The rearrangement links TRBV2 to TRBJ1-4, with D possibly being TRBD1 (5 bases). This CDR3 comprises 12 residues. Germline CDR1 SNHLY, CDR2 FYNNEI. V was cut by 6 bases and J by 7 bases, with 9 bases left in between. The CDR3 protein is CASSSGFEKLFF. The CDR3 bases are TGTGCCAGCAGCTCAGGGTTTGAAAAACTGTTTTTT. Combining the CDR3 with reference TRBV2 and TRBJ1-4 gives the whole variable domain EPEVTQTPSHQVTQMGQEVILRCVPISNHLYFYWYRQILGQKVEFLVSFYNNEISEKSEIFDDQFSVERPDGSNFTLKIRSTKLEDSAMYFCASSSGFEKLFFGSGTQLSVL.

This clone was detected only a few times. The chain carries TRBV30 and TRBJ2-7; 7 bases are a match to TRBD1. CDR1 GTSNPN and CDR2 SVGIG come from the germline V gene (reference sequence). Germline trimming cut 2 bases from V and 7 bases from J; bases unmatched to any gene: 8. The CDR3 extends over 13 amino acids. The CDR3 DNA is TGTGCCTGGAGTAGGGGGCCTGAGAGGGAGCAGTACTTC. Encoded protein: CAWSRGPEREQYF.

Only one count was recorded for this clone. The J gene is TRBJ2-7, the V gene TRBV4-3, with 11 nucleotides matching TRBD2. Germline-derived CDR1 and CDR2 are LGHNA and YSLEER. V dropped 0 bases and J dropped 0; count of bases not matched to a gene: 1. This CDR3 contains 16 residues. CDR3 sequence: CASSQDTSGSSYEQYF. The DNA for the CDR3 is TGCGCCAGCAGCCAAGACACTAGCGGGAGCTCCTACGAGCAGTACTTC.

This chain links TRBV11-3 with TRBJ2-1, with 11 nucleotides matching TRBD2. The CDR3 loop spans 17 amino acids. Germline CDR1 and CDR2: SGHNT and YENEEA. V shed 3 bases and J 2 bases; nucleotides not matched to a gene: 6. CDR3 region: CASSLGVAGGTYNEQFF. In DNA form, the CDR3 reads TGTGCCAGCAGCTTGGGCGTAGCGGGAGGGACCTACAATGAGCAGTTCTTC.

J is TRBJ2-3 and V is TRBV5-4, with TRBD2 matching 7 bases. Germline-derived CDR1 and CDR2 are SGHNT and YYREEE (reference sequence). CDR3 size: 16 residues. V lost 1 base, J lost 4 bases, and 9 bases stayed unmatched. The CDR3 nucleotides read TGTGCCAGCAGCTTGAGGGTAGCGGGTCTGGCAGATACGCAGTATTTT. This translates into CASSLRVAGLADTQYF.

This chain links TRBV9 with TRBJ2-4, with D possibly matching TRBD2 (6 bases). V was pared by 4 bases and J by 8 bases, with 13 bases between. CDR1 is SGDLS, CDR2 YYNGEE, per germline. The CDR3 runs 13 residues. The CDR3 sequence: CASSPKPGDIQYF. As DNA, the CDR3 is TGTGCCAGCAGCCCAAAACCGGGGGACATTCAGTACTTC.

The V gene is TRBV5-4, the J gene TRBJ2-1; D is possibly TRBD2 (5 bases). Trimming shortened V by 2 bases and J by 7 bases, and 16 bases separated the two germline ends. The CDR3 is made up of 15 amino acids. The germline gives CDR1 SGHNT, CDR2 YYREEE (reference sequence). CDR3 in amino acids: CASSFGLEGWNEQFF. The DNA of the CDR3 is TGTGCCAGCAGCTTTGGGCTCGAGGGTTGGAATGAGCAGTTCTTC.